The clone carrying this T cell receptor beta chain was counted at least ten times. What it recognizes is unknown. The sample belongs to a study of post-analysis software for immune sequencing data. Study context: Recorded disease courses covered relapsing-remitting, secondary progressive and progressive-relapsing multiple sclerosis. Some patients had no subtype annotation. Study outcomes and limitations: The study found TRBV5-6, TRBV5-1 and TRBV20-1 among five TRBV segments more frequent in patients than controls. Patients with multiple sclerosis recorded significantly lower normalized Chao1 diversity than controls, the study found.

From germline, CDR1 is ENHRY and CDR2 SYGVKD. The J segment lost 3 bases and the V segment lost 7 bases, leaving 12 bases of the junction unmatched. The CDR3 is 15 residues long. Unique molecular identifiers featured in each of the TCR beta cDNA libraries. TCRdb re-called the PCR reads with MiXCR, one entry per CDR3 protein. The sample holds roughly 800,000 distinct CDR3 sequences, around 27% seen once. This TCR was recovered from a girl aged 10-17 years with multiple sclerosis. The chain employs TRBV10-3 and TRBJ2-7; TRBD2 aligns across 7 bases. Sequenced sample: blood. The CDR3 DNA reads TGTGCCATCATGGGCTCGGGGGAGGGCGGCTACGAGCAGTACTTC. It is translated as CAIMGSGEGGYEQYF.